Listed here are 18 T cell receptor beta chains from one sample, sequenced in a study of blood T cell repertoires in COVID-19. Here immunoSEQ multiplex PCR was the method, and the copy in TCRdb shows in-frame clones only, minus some. The table has 200,000 to 250,000 clones, 85% seen once. Material for sequencing was PBMCs or T cells enriched from blood (not recorded which). The receptors derive from a man between 40 and 49 years old who had recovered from COVID-19.

The chain is built from TRBV27 and TRBJ2-1; D is ambiguous. Trimming removed 5 bases at V and 4 bases at J, with 12 bases between. CDR1 and CDR2 (germline): MNHEY, SMNVEV (reference sequence). This CDR3 is built from 14 residues. In DNA, the CDR3 is TGTGCCAGCAGTCTGTACAGTGGATACAATGAGCAGTTCTTC. Protein sequence: CASSLYSGYNEQFF.

The CDR3 sequence is CASSRSGTTGELFF. The CDR3 DNA is TGTGCCAGCAGTCGTAGCGGGACCACCGGGGAGCTGTTTTTT. The V and J genes are TRBV7-9 and TRBJ2-2; 8 bases align to TRBD2. Germline V gives CDR1 SEHNR, CDR2 FQNEAQ (reference sequence). The CDR3 sequence is 14 residues long. The V gene end was trimmed by 6 bases and the J gene end by 4 bases; junction bases not matched to a gene: 4.

In its sample, this clone was seen once. The chain combines TRBV7-6 with TRBJ2-7; 12 positions match TRBD2. This CDR3 region has 15 residues. CDR1 is SGHVS and CDR2 is FNYEAQ in the germline V gene. Unmatched junction bases numbered 5, after V lost 2 bases and J lost 6 bases. This CDR3 reads CASSLTTSGSREQYF. The CDR3, as DNA: TGTGCCAGCAGCTTAACGACTAGCGGGAGTCGCGAGCAGTACTTC.

The chain carries TRBV7-2 and TRBJ2-3; 13 positions match TRBD2. V was pared by 5 bases and J by 4 bases, with 6 bases of the junction left unmatched. This CDR3 has 16 residues. The V gene's germline CDR1 is SGHTA and CDR2 FQGNSA. The CDR3 region has the DNA TGTGCCAGCAGCCCACGACTAGCGGGAGGATCAGATACGCAGTATTTT. Translating gives CASSPRLAGGSDTQYF.

This clone was seen just once. This chain connects TRBV2 to TRBJ2-7; TRBD1 matches 12 bases. V gave up 6 bases and J gave up 6 bases; unmatched junction bases: 3. CDR3 length: 13 amino acids. CDR1 SNHLY and CDR2 FYNNEI come from the germline V gene. Written as DNA, the CDR3 is TGTGCCAGCAGGGGGACAGGGGGCGGCGAGCAGTACTTC. It codes for CASRGTGGGEQYF.

This clone was picked up a small number of times. V and J are TRBV10-3 and TRBJ2-7; 7 positions match TRBD1. Germline-derived CDR1 and CDR2 are ENHRY and SYGVKD. The ends lost 10 bases at V and 7 bases at J; junction bases unmatched: 16. This CDR3 is built from 14 residues. CDR3 in DNA: TGTGCCAAGGGGGCGGCTACCATCCGCTGGGAGCAGTACTTC. Protein sequence: CAKGAATIRWEQYF.

The chain employs TRBV7-3 and TRBJ1-3; no definite D call. Trimming left V 2 bases short and J 4 bases short, with 6 bases between. Germline assignment: CDR1 SGHTA and CDR2 FQGTGA. CDR3 size: 13 residues. The CDR3 protein is CASSLAGGNTIYF. The CDR3 DNA is TGTGCCAGCAGCTTAGCAGGAGGAAACACCATATATTTT.

The rearrangement links TRBV4-2 to TRBJ1-3; D unclear. CDR1 LGHNA and CDR2 YNFKEQ come from the germline V gene. The V end was cut by 0 bases, the J end by 0 bases, with 21 bases between. The CDR3 covers 20 residues. The CDR3 reads CASSQDGVVVGEYSGNTIYF. In nucleotides, the CDR3 is TGTGCCAGCAGCCAAGATGGAGTAGTGGTCGGCGAATACTCTGGAAACACCATATATTTT.

Of note for this clone: At the DNA level, this CDR3 is encoded by other sequences in the same sample as well. The V and J genes are TRBV3-1 (or the pseudogene TRBV3-2) and TRBJ1-2; D possibly corresponds to TRBD1 (6 bases). The germline V and J ends were trimmed by 3 bases and 8 bases, with 13 bases remaining between them. In germline, CDR1 is LGHDT, CDR2 YNNKEL (reference sequence). The CDR3 runs to 13 residues. CDR3 sequence (DNA): TGTGCCAGCAGCCATCTACAGGGATACGGCTACACCTTC. Amino acids: CASSHLQGYGYTF.

This clone was counted only a few times. The chain recombines TRBV10-3 with TRBJ1-5; TRBD1 agrees at 7 bases. The germline V gene has CDR1 ENHRY and CDR2 SYGVKD. The CDR3 is made up of 15 amino acids. V trimming: 2 bases; J trimming: 0 bases; junction bases outside the gene matches: 1. CDR3 amino acids: CAISERGPSNQPQHF. The DNA for the CDR3 is TGTGCCATCAGTGAGAGGGGGCCTAGCAATCAGCCCCAGCATTTT.

This clone came up once. As DNA, the CDR3 is TGTGCCAGCAGCAGACAGGGGGCCGACTACAATGAGCAGTTCTTC. This sequence encodes CASSRQGADYNEQFF. This chain uses TRBV5-5 with TRBJ2-1, with 10 bases aligning to TRBD1. Germline trimming cut 4 bases from V and 3 bases from J; bases unmatched to any gene: 4. There are 15 residues in the CDR3. Germline-derived CDR1 and CDR2 are SGHKS and YYEKEE (reference sequence).

V usage is TRBV7-2 and J usage is TRBJ2-1, with 9 bases lining up with TRBD2. The germline CDR1 and CDR2 sequences are SGHTA and FQGNSA. V shed 5 bases, J shed 3 bases, and the junction held 11 bases outside the gene matches. The CDR3 sequence is 17 residues long. CDR3 DNA: TGTGCCAGCAGCGTAGTAGCGGGAGTTAGTTTCTACAATGAGCAGTTCTTC. Its translation is CASSVVAGVSFYNEQFF.

The chain employs TRBV5-4 and TRBJ2-5; tentatively, D is TRBD1 (6 bases). Germline CDR1 and CDR2: SGHNT and YYREEE (reference sequence). V lost 4 bases and J 3 bases, leaving 10 bases between the germline ends. The CDR3 sequence is 13 residues long. CDR3 region: CASSGRTEETQYF. The CDR3 DNA reads as TGTGCCAGCAGCGGAAGGACAGAAGAGACCCAGTACTTC.

The chain employs TRBV27 and TRBJ2-7, with 8 bases aligning to TRBD1. V lost 3 bases to trimming and J lost 6 bases; unmatched junction nucleotides: 4. In germline, CDR1 is MNHEY, CDR2 SMNVEV (reference sequence). The CDR3 has 13 residues. For the CDR3, the DNA is TGTGCCAGCAGTTTTGGAGACAGGGGCGAGCAGTACTTC. Amino acids: CASSFGDRGEQYF.

This sequence joins TRBV27 and TRBJ2-3; 8 nucleotides line up with TRBD1. CDR1 is MNHEY, CDR2 SMNVEV, per germline (reference sequence). This CDR3 is built from 16 residues. V shed 5 bases, J shed 2 bases, and the junction held 9 bases outside the gene matches. The CDR3 protein is CASSLGQGTHTDTQYF. For the CDR3, the DNA is TGTGCCAGCAGTCTCGGACAGGGTACACACACAGATACGCAGTATTTT.

CDR3 nucleotides: TGTGCCAGCAGCTTAGACAGTGGCTATGGCTACACCTTC. Translating gives CASSLDSGYGYTF. The V gene is TRBV5-4, the J gene TRBJ1-2; D is perhaps TRBD1 (5 bases). The CDR3 length is 13 residues. Trimming removed 2 bases from V and 4 bases from J, with 9 bases in between. Germline V CDR1 and CDR2: SGHNT, YYREEE (reference sequence).

V is TRBV19 and J is TRBJ2-3; 9 bases fit TRBD2. V trimming: 2 bases; J trimming: 2 bases; junction bases outside the gene matches: 2. The CDR3 is 15 amino acids. From germline, CDR1 is LNHDA and CDR2 SQIVND (reference sequence). The CDR3 here is CASSILAGTTDTQYF. The CDR3 coding sequence is TGTGCCAGTAGTATACTAGCGGGGACCACAGATACGCAGTATTTT. Full variable domain (rest looked up from reference TRBV19 and TRBJ2-3): DGGITQSPKYLFRKEGQNVTLSCEQNLNHDAMYWYRQDPGQGLRLIYYSQIVNDFQKGDIAEGYSVSREKKESFPLTVTSAQKNPTAFYLCASSILAGTTDTQYFGPGTRLTVL.

V usage is TRBV4-2 and J usage is TRBJ2-1; 9 bases map to TRBD2. Germline V gene sequence: CDR1 LGHNA, CDR2 YNFKEQ. V was pared by 0 bases and J by 7 bases, with 19 bases of the junction left unmatched. CDR3 length equals 20 residues. The CDR3 loop reads CASSQDWIAGEVGSGNEQFF. The CDR3 coding sequence is TGTGCCAGCAGCCAAGATTGGATAGCGGGAGAGGTCGGGTCGGGGAATGAGCAGTTCTTC.